Listed below are T cell receptor beta chains from one sample, sequenced in a study of shared clonotypes between healthy human individuals. Produced via immunoSEQ multiplex PCR; TCRdb's table is partial and in-frame only. Found here are roughly 720,000 clones, roughly 88% of them singletons; the top ten hold 30% to 40%. The sequencing input was memory CD8+ T cells from PBMCs. All receptors derive from a man aged 18 to 29 in good health. Some clones in this sample may be carry-over from other donors' samples. The CDR3 runs from the conserved cysteine through the conserved F or W. Fields, in order: V gene, clone size, J gene, D gene, CDR3 protein, CDR3 DNA. A D gene is named only where the DNA matches it firmly. A row's size may be missing; if present it is once, few, many or a size class.

>TRBV12-5|-|TRBJ2-3|-
CATAPPDFPDTQYF
TGTGCTACTGCCCCCCCGGACTTTCCAGATACGCAGTATTTT
>TRBV2|-|TRBJ2-4|TRBD1
CATGTGGPKNIQYF
TGTGCCACCGGGACAGGGGGACCCAAAAACATTCAGTACTTC
>TRBV4-3|-|TRBJ1-5|TRBD1
CASSQDRDRMRQPQHF
TGCGCCAGCAGCCAAGATCGGGACAGAATGCGACAGCCCCAGCATTTT
>TRBV7-8|-|TRBJ2-7|TRBD2
CASSLEERDLYSYEQYF
TGTGCCAGCAGCTTAGAAGAGCGGGACCTCTACTCCTACGAGCAGTACTTC
>TRBV9|-|TRBJ2-3|TRBD2
CASSAGTSATTDTQYF
TGTGCCAGCAGCGCGGGGACTAGCGCAACCACAGATACGCAGTATTTT
>TRBV16|-|TRBJ1-1|-
CASSGPVGAEAFF
TGTGCCAGTTCGGGGCCCGTTGGGGCTGAAGCTTTCTTT
>TRBV27|once|TRBJ2-1|TRBD1
CASTVTGGLDEQFF
TGTGCCAGCACTGTTACAGGGGGCTTGGATGAGCAGTTCTTC
>TRBV19|-|TRBJ1-1|-
CASSPPGHVTEAFF
TGTGCCAGTAGTCCTCCGGGACATGTCACTGAAGCTTTCTTT
>TRBV5-1|-|TRBJ2-2|-
CASSLGWGGANTGELFF
TGCGCCAGCAGCCTGGGTTGGGGCGGGGCCAACACCGGGGAGCTGTTTTTT
>TRBV7-3|-|TRBJ2-1|TRBD1
CASSSGQGALGYNEQFF
TGTGCCAGCAGCTCAGGACAGGGGGCGTTAGGCTACAATGAGCAGTTCTTC
>TRBV27|-|TRBJ1-1|TRBD1
CASSLMKGASTEAFF
TGTGCCAGCAGTTTGATGAAGGGGGCGAGCACTGAAGCTTTCTTT
>TRBV29-1|-|TRBJ1-1|-
CSVTGGGTTEAFF
TGCAGCGTCACGGGAGGGGGAACAACTGAAGCTTTCTTT
>TRBV27|-|TRBJ2-7|-
CASSSNEGYWATYEQYF
TGTGCCAGCAGTTCTAATGAGGGGTATTGGGCAACCTACGAGCAGTACTTC
>TRBV15|-|TRBJ2-2|TRBD2
CATSRVGGRSGTGELFF
TGTGCCACCAGCAGAGTGGGCGGGAGAAGCGGAACCGGGGAGCTGTTTTTT
>TRBV7-3|-|TRBJ2-1|TRBD1
CASSPRTGNEQFF
TGTGCCAGCAGCCCCCGGACAGGGAATGAGCAGTTCTTC
>TRBV6-5|-|TRBJ2-7|-
CASSYSSDRSFYEQYF
TGTGCCAGCAGTTACTCCTCGGACAGAAGTTTCTACGAGCAGTACTTC
>TRBV19|-|TRBJ1-2|-
CATGRATVNYGYTF
TGTGCCACCGGAAGGGCCACGGTCAACTATGGCTACACCTTC
>TRBV19|-|TRBJ1-2|TRBD1
CASSIRTGNYGYTF
TGTGCCAGTAGTATTAGGACAGGGAACTATGGCTACACCTTC
>TRBV19|-|TRBJ2-7|-
CASSMAPGRGYEQYF
TGTGCCAGTAGTATGGCCCCAGGCAGGGGATACGAGCAGTACTTC
>TRBV7-9|-|TRBJ2-7|TRBD1
CASSPSGTAYEQYF
TGTGCCAGCAGCCCATCCGGGACAGCCTACGAGCAGTACTTC
>TRBV5-1|once|TRBJ2-7|-
CASSYGTYEQYF
TGCGCCAGCAGCTATGGTACCTACGAGCAGTACTTC
>TRBV9|-|TRBJ2-3|-
CASSVGSGVESDTQYF
TGTGCCAGCAGCGTAGGGTCGGGGGTTGAGTCAGATACGCAGTATTTT
>TRBV5-1|-|TRBJ2-1|-
CASSSGAYNEQFF
TGCGCCAGCAGCTCGGGGGCCTACAATGAGCAGTTCTTC
>TRBV30|-|TRBJ2-7|-
CAWSQDLANYEQYF
TGTGCCTGGAGTCAGGACCTGGCGAATTACGAGCAGTACTTC
>TRBV29-1|-|TRBJ2-1|TRBD1
CSVESLDRVNGQFF
TGCAGCGTTGAATCCCTTGACAGGGTAAATGGGCAGTTCTTC
>TRBV15|once|TRBJ2-5|TRBD2
CATSRVVLAADETQYF
TGTGCCACCAGCAGAGTAGTCCTAGCGGCAGACGAGACCCAGTACTTC
>TRBV28|-|TRBJ2-3|TRBD2
CASSPLAESTDTQYF
TGTGCCAGCAGCCCTCTAGCGGAAAGCACAGATACGCAGTATTTT
>TRBV6-5|once|TRBJ2-7|-
CASSYGPTYEQYF
TGTGCCAGCAGTTACGGTCCGACCTACGAGCAGTACTTC
>TRBV29-1|-|TRBJ2-7|-
CSVRSGETYEQYF
TGCAGCGTTAGGTCAGGGGAGACCTACGAGCAGTACTTC
>TRBV7-9|-|TRBJ2-1|TRBD2
CASSFPSGTSGSGNEQFF
TGTGCCAGCAGCTTCCCCTCCGGGACTAGCGGGAGTGGTAATGAGCAGTTCTTC
>TRBV13|-|TRBJ1-1|-
CASSHWSGSTEAFF
TGTGCCAGCAGCCACTGGAGTGGAAGCACTGAAGCTTTCTTT
>TRBV9|-|TRBJ2-7|-
CASNLRERAYEQYF
TGTGCCAGCAATCTGAGGGAACGCGCCTACGAGCAGTACTTC
>TRBV25-1|once|TRBJ2-5|-
CASSEWGRQETQYF
TGTGCCAGCAGTGAATGGGGCAGACAAGAGACCCAGTACTTC
>TRBV7-9|-|TRBJ2-2|TRBD1
CASSLARDRGRTGELFF
TGTGCCAGCAGCTTAGCCAGGGACAGGGGGCGCACCGGGGAGCTGTTTTTT
>TRBV15|-|TRBJ2-7|TRBD2
CATGMSGSRREQYF
TGTGCCACCGGGATGAGCGGGAGCCGCCGGGAGCAGTACTTC
>TRBV4-3|-|TRBJ2-1|TRBD2
CASRIGLAGVDEQFF
TGCGCCAGCAGGATAGGACTAGCGGGAGTAGATGAGCAGTTCTTC
>TRBV15|-|TRBJ1-1|TRBD1
CATSRVGTGVTEAFF
TGTGCCACCAGCAGAGTCGGGACAGGGGTTACTGAAGCTTTCTTT
>TRBV9|-|TRBJ1-2|TRBD1
CASSVAGTGLNYGYTF
TGTGCCAGCAGCGTAGCGGGGACAGGGCTTAACTATGGCTACACCTTC
>TRBV9|-|TRBJ2-2|TRBD1
CASSLRRDRVGDTGELFF
TGTGCCAGCAGCTTAAGAAGAGACAGGGTAGGGGACACCGGGGAGCTGTTTTTT
>TRBV14|-|TRBJ2-2|-
CASSQNPNTGELFF
TGTGCCAGCAGCCAGAACCCGAACACCGGGGAGCTGTTTTTT
>TRBV5-6|-|TRBJ2-7|-
CASSLVTDGDEQYF
TGTGCCAGCAGCTTGGTTACGGACGGGGATGAGCAGTACTTC
>TRBV7-3|once|TRBJ2-5|TRBD1
CASSLYRGVGETQYF
TGTGCCAGCAGCTTGTACAGGGGAGTAGGGGAGACCCAGTACTTC
>TRBV4-1|-|TRBJ1-4|-
CASSQDEARLATNEKLFF
TGCGCCAGCAGCCAAGATGAGGCGAGACTCGCAACTAATGAAAAACTGTTTTTT
>TRBV4-2|-|TRBJ2-7|TRBD2
CASSQDSSGEGGYEQYF
TGTGCCAGCAGCCAAGATTCGAGCGGGGAGGGTGGTTACGAGCAGTACTTC
>TRBV16|-|TRBJ2-7|-
CASSLTGGYEQYF
TGTGCCAGCAGCCTCACTGGAGGCTACGAGCAGTACTTC
>TRBV7-6|-|TRBJ2-2|TRBD2
CASSFSSGATNTGELFF
TGTGCCAGCAGCTTCTCTAGCGGGGCAACGAACACCGGGGAGCTGTTTTTT
>TRBV9|-|TRBJ2-7|-
CASSVSFSHEQYF
TGTGCCAGCAGCGTTAGTTTTTCCCACGAGCAGTACTTC
>TRBV10-3|-|TRBJ1-4|TRBD1
CATWPGQKNEKLFF
TGTGCCACGTGGCCGGGACAGAAGAATGAAAAACTGTTTTTT
>TRBV2|few|TRBJ1-1|TRBD1
CASSGDRGETMNTEAFF
TGTGCCAGCAGTGGGGACAGGGGCGAGACGATGAACACTGAAGCTTTCTTT
>TRBV7-9|-|TRBJ1-1|-
CASSLPGVNTEAFF
TGTGCCAGCAGCTTACCGGGGGTGAACACTGAAGCTTTCTTT
>TRBV27|-|TRBJ2-3|TRBD1
CASSTLRDRGTDTQYF
TGTGCCAGCTCAACTCTCCGGGACAGGGGCACAGATACGCAGTATTTT
>TRBV7-6|-|TRBJ2-1|-
CASSLVVSNEQFF
TGTGCCAGCAGCTTAGTGGTGAGCAATGAGCAGTTCTTC
>TRBV28|-|TRBJ2-1|TRBD2
CASSSPTGLAYSEQFF
TGTGCCAGCAGTTCCCCCACGGGACTAGCTTACAGTGAGCAGTTCTTC